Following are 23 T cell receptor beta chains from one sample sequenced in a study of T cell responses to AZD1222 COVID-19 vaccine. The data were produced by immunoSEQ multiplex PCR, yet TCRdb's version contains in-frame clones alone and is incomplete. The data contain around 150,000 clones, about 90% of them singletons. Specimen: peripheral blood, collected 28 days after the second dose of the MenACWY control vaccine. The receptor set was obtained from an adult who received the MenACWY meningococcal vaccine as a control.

The CDR3 reads CASSQDWTGPMNTEAFF. CDR3 bases: TGCGCCAGCAGCCAAGATTGGACAGGACCCATGAACACTGAAGCTTTCTTT. The V call is TRBV4-3, the J call TRBJ1-1; 7 positions match TRBD1. V lost 0 bases, J lost 0 bases, and 7 bases stayed unmatched. The CDR3 is made up of 17 amino acids. Germline-derived CDR1 and CDR2 are LGHNA and YSLEER.

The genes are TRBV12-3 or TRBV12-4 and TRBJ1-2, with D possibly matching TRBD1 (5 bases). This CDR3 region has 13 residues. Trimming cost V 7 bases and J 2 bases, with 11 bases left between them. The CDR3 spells CASTLGQNYGYTF. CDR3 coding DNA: TGTGCCAGCACTCTCGGACAAAACTATGGCTACACCTTC.

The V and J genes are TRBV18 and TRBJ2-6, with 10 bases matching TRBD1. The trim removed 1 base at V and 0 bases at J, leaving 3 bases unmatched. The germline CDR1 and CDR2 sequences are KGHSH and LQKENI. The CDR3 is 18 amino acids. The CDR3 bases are TGTGCCAGCTCACCACTCCGGACAGGGGGCTCTGGGGCCAACGTCCTGACTTTC. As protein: CASSPLRTGGSGANVLTF.

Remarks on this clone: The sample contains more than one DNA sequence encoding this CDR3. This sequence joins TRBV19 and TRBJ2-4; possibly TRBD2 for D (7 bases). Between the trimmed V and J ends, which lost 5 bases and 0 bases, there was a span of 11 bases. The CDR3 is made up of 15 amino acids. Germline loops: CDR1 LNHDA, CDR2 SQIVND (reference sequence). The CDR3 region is CASSAGAVAKNIQYF. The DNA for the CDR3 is TGTGCCAGTAGTGCGGGGGCGGTAGCCAAAAACATTCAGTACTTC.

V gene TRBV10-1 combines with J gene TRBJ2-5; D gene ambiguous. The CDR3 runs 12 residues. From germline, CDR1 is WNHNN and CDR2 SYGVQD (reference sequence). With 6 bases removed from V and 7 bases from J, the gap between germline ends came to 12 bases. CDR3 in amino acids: CASSSASGTQYF. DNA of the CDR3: TGCGCCAGCAGCTCAGCCTCCGGGACCCAGTACTTC.

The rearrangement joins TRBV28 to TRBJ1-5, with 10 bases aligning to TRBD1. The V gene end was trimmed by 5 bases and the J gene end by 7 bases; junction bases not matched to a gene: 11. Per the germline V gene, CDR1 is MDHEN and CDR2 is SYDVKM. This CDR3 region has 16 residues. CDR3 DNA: TGTGCCAGCAGTCCCGGGACAGGGGTTTGGAACCAGCCCCAGCATTTT. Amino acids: CASSPGTGVWNQPQHF.

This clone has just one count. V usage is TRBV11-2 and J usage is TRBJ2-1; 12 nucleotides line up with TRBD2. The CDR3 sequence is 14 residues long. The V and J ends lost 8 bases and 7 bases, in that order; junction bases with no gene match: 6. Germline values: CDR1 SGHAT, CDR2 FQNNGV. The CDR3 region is CASGLLAGGNEQFF. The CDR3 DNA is TGTGCCAGCGGCCTACTAGCGGGGGGAAATGAGCAGTTCTTC.

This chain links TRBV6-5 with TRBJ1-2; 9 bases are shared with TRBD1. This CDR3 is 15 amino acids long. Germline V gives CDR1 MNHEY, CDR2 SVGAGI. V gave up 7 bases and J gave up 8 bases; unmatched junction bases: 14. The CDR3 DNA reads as TGTGCCAGCATGAAAGCCCCACAGGGGGCGCAGGGCTACACCTTC. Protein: CASMKAPQGAQGYTF.

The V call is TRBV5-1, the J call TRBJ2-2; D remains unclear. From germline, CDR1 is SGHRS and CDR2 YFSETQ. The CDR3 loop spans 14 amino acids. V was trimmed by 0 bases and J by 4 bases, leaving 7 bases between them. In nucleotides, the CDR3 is TGCGCCAGCAGCTTGGCCCAAGCCACCGGGGAGCTGTTTTTT. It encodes CASSLAQATGELFF.

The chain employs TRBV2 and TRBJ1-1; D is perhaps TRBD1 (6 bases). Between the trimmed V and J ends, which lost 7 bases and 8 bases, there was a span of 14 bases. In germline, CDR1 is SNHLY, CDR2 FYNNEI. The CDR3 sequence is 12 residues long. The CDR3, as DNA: TGTGCCAGCATCGGGACAAGGGTAGAAGCTTTCTTT. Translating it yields CASIGTRVEAFF.

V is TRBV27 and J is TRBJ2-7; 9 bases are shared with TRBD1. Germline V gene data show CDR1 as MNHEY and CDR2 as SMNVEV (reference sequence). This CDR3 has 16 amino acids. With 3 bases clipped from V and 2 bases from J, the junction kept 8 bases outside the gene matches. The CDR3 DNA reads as TGTGCCAGCAGTTTCGCTGCGGACAGGGGTCCCTACGAGCAGTACTTC. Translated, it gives CASSFAADRGPYEQYF.

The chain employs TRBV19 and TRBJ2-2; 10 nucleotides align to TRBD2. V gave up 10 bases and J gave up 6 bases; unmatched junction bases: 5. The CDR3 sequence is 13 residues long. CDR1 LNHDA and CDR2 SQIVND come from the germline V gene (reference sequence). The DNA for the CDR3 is TGTGCCACAAAGCGGGGGGGCTCCGGGGAGCTGTTTTTT. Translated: CATKRGGSGELFF.

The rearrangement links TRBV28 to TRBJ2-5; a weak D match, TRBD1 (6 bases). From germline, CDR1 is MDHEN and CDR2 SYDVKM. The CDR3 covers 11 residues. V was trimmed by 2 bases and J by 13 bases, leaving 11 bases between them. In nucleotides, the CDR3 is TGTGCCAGCAGTTTAAGTACAGGGTCGTACTTC. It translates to CASSLSTGSYF.

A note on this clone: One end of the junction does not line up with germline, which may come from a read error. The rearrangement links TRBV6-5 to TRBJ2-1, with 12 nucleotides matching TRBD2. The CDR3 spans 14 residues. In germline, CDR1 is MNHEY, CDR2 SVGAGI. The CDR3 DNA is TGTGCCAGCAGACTGACTAGCGGGGGCCTGGTGGAGCTCTTC. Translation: CASRLTSGGLVELF.

For the CDR3, the DNA is TGCGCCAGCAGCTTGGGTCCGACAGGGGGCTACGAGCAGTACTTC. This codes for CASSLGPTGGYEQYF. The gene calls are TRBV5-1 and TRBJ2-7; 9 positions match TRBD1. The germline V gene encodes CDR1 SGHRS and CDR2 YFSETQ. The CDR3 extends over 15 amino acids. The trim removed 0 bases at V and 3 bases at J, leaving 4 bases unmatched.

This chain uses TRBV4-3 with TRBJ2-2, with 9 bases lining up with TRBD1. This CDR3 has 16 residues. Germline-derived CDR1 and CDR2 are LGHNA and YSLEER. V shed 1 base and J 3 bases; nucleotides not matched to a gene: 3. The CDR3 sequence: CASSQGGQGYTGELFF. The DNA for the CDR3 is TGCGCCAGCAGCCAAGGGGGACAGGGATACACCGGGGAGCTGTTTTTT.

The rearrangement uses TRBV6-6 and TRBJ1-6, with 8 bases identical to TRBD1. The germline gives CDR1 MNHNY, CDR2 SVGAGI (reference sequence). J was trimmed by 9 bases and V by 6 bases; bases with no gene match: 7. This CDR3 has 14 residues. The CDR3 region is CASSPGQGVSPLHF. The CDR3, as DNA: TGTGCCAGCAGCCCTGGACAGGGTGTTTCACCCCTCCACTTT.

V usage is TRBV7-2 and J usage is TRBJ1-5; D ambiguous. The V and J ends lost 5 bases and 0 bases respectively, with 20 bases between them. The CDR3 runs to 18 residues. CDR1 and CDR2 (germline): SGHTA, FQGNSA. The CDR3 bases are TGTGCCAGCAGCCGCTTCTCGGGCGGGCGTTATAGCAATCAGCCCCAGCATTTT. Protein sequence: CASSRFSGGRYSNQPQHF.

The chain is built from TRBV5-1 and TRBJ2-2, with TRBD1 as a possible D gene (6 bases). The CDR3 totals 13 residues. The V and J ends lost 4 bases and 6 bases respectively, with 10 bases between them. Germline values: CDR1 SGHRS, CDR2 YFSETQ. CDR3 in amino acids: CASSRTVAGELFF. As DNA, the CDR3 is TGCGCCAGCAGCCGGACAGTGGCCGGGGAGCTGTTTTTT.

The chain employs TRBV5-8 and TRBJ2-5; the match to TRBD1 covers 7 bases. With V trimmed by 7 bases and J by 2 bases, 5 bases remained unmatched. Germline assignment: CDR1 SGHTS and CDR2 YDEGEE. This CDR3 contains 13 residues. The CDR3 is CASVRGLQETQYF. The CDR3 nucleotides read TGTGCCAGCGTTAGGGGGCTGCAAGAGACCCAGTACTTC.

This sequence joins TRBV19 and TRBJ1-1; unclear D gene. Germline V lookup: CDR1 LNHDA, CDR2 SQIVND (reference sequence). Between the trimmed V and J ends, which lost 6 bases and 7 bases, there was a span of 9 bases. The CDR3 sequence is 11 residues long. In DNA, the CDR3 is TGTGCCAGTAGAAAACGGATTGAAGCTTTCTTT. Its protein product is CASRKRIEAFF. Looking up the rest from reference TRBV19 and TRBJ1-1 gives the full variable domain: DGGITQSPKYLFRKEGQNVTLSCEQNLNHDAMYWYRQDPGQGLRLIYYSQIVNDFQKGDIAEGYSVSREKKESFPLTVTSAQKNPTAFYLCASRKRIEAFFGQGTRLTVV.

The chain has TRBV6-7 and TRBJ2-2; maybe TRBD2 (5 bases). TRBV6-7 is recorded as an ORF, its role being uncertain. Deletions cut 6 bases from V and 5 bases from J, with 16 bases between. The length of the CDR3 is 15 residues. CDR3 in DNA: TGTGCCAGCAGGCCGGACTGCAGGTATACCGGGGAGCTGTTTTTT. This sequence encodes CASRPDCRYTGELFF.

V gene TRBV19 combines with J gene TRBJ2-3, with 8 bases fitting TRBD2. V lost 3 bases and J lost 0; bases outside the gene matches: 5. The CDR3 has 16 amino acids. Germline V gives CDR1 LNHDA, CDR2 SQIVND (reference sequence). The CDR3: CASSILAGSSTDTQYF. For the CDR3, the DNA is TGTGCCAGTAGTATCCTAGCGGGCTCTAGCACAGATACGCAGTATTTT. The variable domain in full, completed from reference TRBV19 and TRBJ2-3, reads DGGITQSPKYLFRKEGQNVTLSCEQNLNHDAMYWYRQDPGQGLRLIYYSQIVNDFQKGDIAEGYSVSREKKESFPLTVTSAQKNPTAFYLCASSILAGSSTDTQYFGPGTRLTVL.